Reported below is one TCR beta chain. The sample originates from a study of blood T cell repertoires in COVID-19. Background on the study: Some COVID-19 samples were acute and others convalescent; all came from the United States, Italy and Spain.

This CDR3 is 14 amino acids long. Trimming took off 2 bases at V and 2 bases at J, with 10 bases between the two ends. CDR1 and CDR2 from the germline V gene are LNHDA and SQIVND (reference sequence). Only in-frame clones appear in the TCRdb table, and some are missing; sequencing was by immunoSEQ multiplex PCR. The table shows about 150,000 clones, with roughly 80% occurring only once. The TCR comes from a man in his 60s with acute or convalescent COVID-19. V gene TRBV19 combines with J gene TRBJ2-7, with a tentative D call TRBD1 (5 bases). Sample: peripheral blood. The chain's CDR3 is CASSIQQGTYEQYF. The CDR3 DNA reads TGTGCCAGTAGTATACAGCAGGGTACCTACGAGCAGTACTTC.